One T cell receptor beta chain is described in this entry. Together with a sample-barcoded 5' primer, a J-beta primer mix was included in a second PCR lasting about 6 to 11 cycles. Using its own MiXCR run on the 5' RACE reads, TCRdb lists one record per CDR3 protein. The sample lists approximately 810,000 distinct CDR3 sequences, around 34% occurring once. The data stem from a study of blood T cells in healthy people across ages. V lost 8 bases to trimming and J lost 8 bases; unmatched junction nucleotides: 19. CDR1 DFQATT and CDR2 SNEGSKA come from the germline V gene (reference sequence). The CDR3 sequence is 16 residues long.

V gene TRBV20-1 combines with J gene TRBJ2-1; 9 bases are shared with TRBD1. Sequenced material: blood. The TCR originated in a man aged 18 to 30 in good health. The CDR3 region has the DNA TGCAGTCCCAAGAGTGGGGACAGGGTTGCGAAGTATGAGCAGTTCTTC. Its protein is CSPKSGDRVAKYEQFF.